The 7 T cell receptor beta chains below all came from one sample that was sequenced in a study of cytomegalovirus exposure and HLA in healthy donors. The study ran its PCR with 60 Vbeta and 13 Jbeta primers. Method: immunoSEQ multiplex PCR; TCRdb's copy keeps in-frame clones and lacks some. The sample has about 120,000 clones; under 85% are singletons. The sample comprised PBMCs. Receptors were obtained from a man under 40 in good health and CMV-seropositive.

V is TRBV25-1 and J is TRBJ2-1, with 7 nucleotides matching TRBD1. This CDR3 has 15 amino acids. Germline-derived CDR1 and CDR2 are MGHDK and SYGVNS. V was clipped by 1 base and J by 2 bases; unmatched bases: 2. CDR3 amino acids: CASSESGTAYNEQFF. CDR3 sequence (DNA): TGTGCCAGCAGTGAATCGGGGACAGCCTACAATGAGCAGTTCTTC.

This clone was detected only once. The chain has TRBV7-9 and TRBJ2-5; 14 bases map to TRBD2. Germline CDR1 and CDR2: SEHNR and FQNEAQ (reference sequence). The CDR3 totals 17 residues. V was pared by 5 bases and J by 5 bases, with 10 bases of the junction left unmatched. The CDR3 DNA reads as TGTGCCAGCAGCCAGGGACTAGCGGGGGCACGATGGGAGACCCAGTACTTC. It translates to CASSQGLAGARWETQYF.

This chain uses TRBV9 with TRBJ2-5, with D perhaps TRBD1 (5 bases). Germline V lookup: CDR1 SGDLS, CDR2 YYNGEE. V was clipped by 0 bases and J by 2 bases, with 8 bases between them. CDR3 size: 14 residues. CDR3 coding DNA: TGTGCCAGCAGCGTAGGCAGGGTACAAGAGACCCAGTACTTC. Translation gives CASSVGRVQETQYF.

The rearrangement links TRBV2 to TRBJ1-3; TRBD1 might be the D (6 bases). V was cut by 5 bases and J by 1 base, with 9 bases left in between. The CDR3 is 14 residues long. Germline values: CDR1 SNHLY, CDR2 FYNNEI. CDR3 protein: CASSTTGSGNTIYF. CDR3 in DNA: TGTGCCAGCAGTACCACAGGGTCTGGAAACACCATATATTTT.

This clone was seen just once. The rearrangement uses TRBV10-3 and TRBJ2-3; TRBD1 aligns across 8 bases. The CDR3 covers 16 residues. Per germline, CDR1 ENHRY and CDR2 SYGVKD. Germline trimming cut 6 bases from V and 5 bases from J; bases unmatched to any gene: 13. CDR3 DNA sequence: TGTGCCATCAGATCTCCCCAGGGGGCGAGTGTAGATACGCAGTATTTT. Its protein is CAIRSPQGASVDTQYF.

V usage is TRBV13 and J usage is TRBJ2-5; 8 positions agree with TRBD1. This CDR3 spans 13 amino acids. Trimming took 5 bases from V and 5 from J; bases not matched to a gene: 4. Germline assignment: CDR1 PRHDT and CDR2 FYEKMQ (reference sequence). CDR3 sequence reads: CASSRQGFETQYF. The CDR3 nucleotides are TGTGCCAGCAGCAGACAGGGGTTCGAGACCCAGTACTTC.

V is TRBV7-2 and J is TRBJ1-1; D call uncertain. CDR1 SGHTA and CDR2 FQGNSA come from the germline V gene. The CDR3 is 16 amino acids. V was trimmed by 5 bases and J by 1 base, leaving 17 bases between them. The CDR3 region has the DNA TGTGCCAGCAGCCCAACCTATCGGTCGGGGAACACTGAAGCTTTCTTT. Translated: CASSPTYRSGNTEAFF.